One sample yielded the 4 T cell receptor beta chains listed below, sequenced in a study of vaccination and CD4 T cells after COVID-19. The treatment is: approximately nine-day PBMC culture with coronavirus spike peptide pools or control peptides (ViraFEST assay). The Oncomine TCR Beta short-read assay generated sequence data from the DNA of cultured CD4+ T cells. Each CDR3 protein gets one entry after TCRdb re-called the PCR reads with MiXCR. The data show about 16,000 distinct CDR3 sequences, with approximately 46% seen just once and 12% held by the top ten. Their cognate antigens are unknown. The source material was CD4+ T cells from blood, cultured in vitro. These receptors came from a human donor who had recovered from COVID-19.

The rearrangement uses TRBV12-3 or TRBV12-4 and TRBJ2-2; unclear D gene. The V end was cut by 0 bases, the J end by 4 bases, with 6 bases between. CDR3 length: 14 amino acids. CDR3 nucleotide sequence: TGTGCCAGCAGTTTAGCGCAAGGCACCGGGGAGCTGTTTTTT. It is translated as CASSLAQGTGELFF.

This clonotype has more than one count but fewer than ten. The genes are TRBV12-3 or TRBV12-4 and TRBJ1-5, with TRBD1 matching 8 bases. V lost 5 bases, J lost 6 bases, and 6 bases stayed unmatched. This CDR3 spans 14 amino acids. CDR3 bases: TGTGCCAGCAGTCCGGACAGGGTCCGTCAGCCCCAGCATTTT. Protein sequence: CASSPDRVRQPQHF.

The chain recombines TRBV7-3 with TRBJ2-1, with D possibly TRBD1 on 5 matching bases. Trimming removed 2 bases from V and 7 bases from J, with 15 bases in between. Germline CDR1 and CDR2: SGHTA and FQGTGA. The CDR3 length is 15 residues. CDR3 amino acids: CASSLALTDINEQFF. The CDR3 nucleotides read TGTGCCAGCAGCTTAGCCTTGACAGATATTAATGAGCAGTTCTTC.

The V and J genes are TRBV20-1 and TRBJ2-5; D not certain. The CDR3 runs 12 residues. V lost 2 bases and J lost 4, with 8 bases in between. Germline CDR1 reads DFQATT; CDR2 reads SNEGSKA (reference sequence). CDR3 in amino acids: CSARPTAETQYF. In nucleotides, the CDR3 is TGCAGTGCTAGACCGACGGCAGAGACCCAGTACTTC.